The clone carrying this TCR beta chain was recorded at least ten times. Its antigen is not known. One entry per CDR3 protein results from TCRdb running MiXCR on the 5' RACE reads. This table holds roughly 180,000 distinct CDR3 sequences, roughly 11% found once. Germline V CDR1 and CDR2: SGHKS, YYEKEE (reference sequence). This CDR3 has 14 residues. V lost 4 bases to trimming and J lost 6 bases, with 14 bases between them. The data belong to a study of T-cell memory formation after mild COVID-19. Study information: Largely donor-specific sequence clusters came from two donors. Study-wide results and caveats: Second-wave clones that peaked on day 37 lacked confirmed SARS-CoV-2 specificity.

The sequencing sample was made of PBMCs or a T cell subset sorted from them (not recorded which). The source of this sequence is a man between 18 and 29 years old who had mild COVID-19 (a few samples of this study predate the infection). Cell type and time point are not known. The V and J genes are TRBV5-5 and TRBJ1-5; no definite D call. CDR3 sequence (DNA): TGTGCCAGCAGCCCGGAAGTTCACGGTCAGCCCCAGCATTTT. It encodes CASSPEVHGQPQHF.